This paragraph reports one T cell receptor beta chain. V gave up 2 bases and J gave up 0 bases, with 13 bases separating them. The CDR3 has 16 amino acids. Looked up from germline, CDR1 is KGHSH and CDR2 is LQKENI. In the original processing: Reference gene primer amplification gave estimated nucleated cell counts. Sequencing was performed with immunoSEQ multiplex PCR; in TCRdb, only in-frame clones are kept and a portion is missing. Clone size and the V and J calls come from that table; the DNA yielded D and trimming. This table has under 300,000 clones, 83% appearing once. This record comes from a study of blood T cell repertoires in COVID-19. Turning to the study itself: Acute and convalescent COVID-19 samples came from the United States, Italy and Spain. The analysed material was cDNA or gDNA that came from T cells, B-cell-depleted T cells, or PBMCs.

Sequences were obtained from peripheral blood. The TCR comes from an elderly man with acute or convalescent COVID-19. The V and J genes are TRBV18 and TRBJ1-2, with TRBD1 as a possible D gene (5 bases). CDR3 sequence reads: CASSPTGSQSNYGYTF. The CDR3 region has the DNA TGTGCCAGCTCACCAACAGGTAGTCAATCTAACTATGGCTACACCTTC.